This T cell receptor (beta chain) was identified during a study of glioma-infiltrating T cells. Using RNA template, CDR3s of TCR alpha and beta were amplified with iRepertoire arm-PCR. One entry per CDR3 protein, called by TCRdb with MiXCR from the multiplex PCR reads. The table records roughly 130,000 distinct CDR3 sequences, 20% to 25% of them present only once. The CDR3 is 15 residues long. Trimming removed 6 bases from V and 4 bases from J, with 16 bases in between. Per the germline V gene, CDR1 is MDHEN and CDR2 is SYDVKM. This clonotype was counted ten times or more. This sequence was found in a human donor with low-grade glioma or glioblastoma, undergoing nonglioma brain surgery, or in good health (not recorded which). The J gene is TRBJ1-5, the V gene TRBV28; D unclear. Sequencing was carried out using glioma tissue, nonneoplastic brain tissue, or PBMCs (not recorded which). CDR3 amino acids: CASSLSWRENQPQHF. The CDR3 DNA follows: TGTGCCAGCAGCCTGAGCTGGAGGGAAAATCAGCCCCAGCATTTT.